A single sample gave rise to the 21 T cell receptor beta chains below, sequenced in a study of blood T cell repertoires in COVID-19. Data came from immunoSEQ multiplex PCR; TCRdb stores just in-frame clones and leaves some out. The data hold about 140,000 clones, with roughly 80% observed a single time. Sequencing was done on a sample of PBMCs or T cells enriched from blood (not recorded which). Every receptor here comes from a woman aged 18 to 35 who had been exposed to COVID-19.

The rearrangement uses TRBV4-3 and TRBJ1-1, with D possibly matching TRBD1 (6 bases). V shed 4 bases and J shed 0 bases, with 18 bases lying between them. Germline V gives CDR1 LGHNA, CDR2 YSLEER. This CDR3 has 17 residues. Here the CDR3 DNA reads TGCGCCAGCAGCCTGATACAGGGTCGCTCTTTGAACACTGAAGCTTTCTTT. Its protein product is CASSLIQGRSLNTEAFF.

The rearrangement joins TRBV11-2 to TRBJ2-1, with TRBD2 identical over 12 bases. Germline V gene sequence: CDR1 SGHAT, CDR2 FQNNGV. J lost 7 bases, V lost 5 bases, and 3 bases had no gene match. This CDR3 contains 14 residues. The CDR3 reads CASSGLAGGNEQFF. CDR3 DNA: TGTGCCAGCAGCGGGCTAGCGGGAGGGAATGAGCAGTTCTTC.

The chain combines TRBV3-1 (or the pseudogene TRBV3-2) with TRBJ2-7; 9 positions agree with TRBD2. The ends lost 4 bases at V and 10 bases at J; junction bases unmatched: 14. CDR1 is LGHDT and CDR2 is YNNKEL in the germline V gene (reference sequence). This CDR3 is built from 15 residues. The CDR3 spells CASSRATSGSLTQYF. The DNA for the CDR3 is TGTGCCAGCAGCCGAGCGACTAGCGGATCCTTAACACAGTACTTC.

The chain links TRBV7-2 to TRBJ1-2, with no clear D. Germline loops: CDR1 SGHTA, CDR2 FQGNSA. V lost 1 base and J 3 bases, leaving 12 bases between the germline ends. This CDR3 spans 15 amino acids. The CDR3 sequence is CASSLDSSVYYGYTF. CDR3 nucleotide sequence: TGTGCCAGCAGCTTAGATTCATCAGTTTACTATGGCTACACCTTC.

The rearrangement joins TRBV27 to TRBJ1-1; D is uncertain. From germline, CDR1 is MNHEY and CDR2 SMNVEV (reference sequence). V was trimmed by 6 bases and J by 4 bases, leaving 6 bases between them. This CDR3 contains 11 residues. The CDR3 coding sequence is TGTGCCAGCAGATTCCGCACTGAAGCTTTCTTT. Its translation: CASRFRTEAFF.

CDR3 DNA: TGTGCCATCAGTGAGCCAGGTAGGGGATTCATGAACACTGAAGCTTTCTTT. Translating it yields CAISEPGRGFMNTEAFF. The chain is built from TRBV10-3 and TRBJ1-1; D is perhaps TRBD1 (5 bases). Germline V gene sequence: CDR1 ENHRY, CDR2 SYGVKD. This CDR3 comprises 17 residues. Trimming shortened V by 2 bases and J by 0 bases, and 16 bases separated the two germline ends.

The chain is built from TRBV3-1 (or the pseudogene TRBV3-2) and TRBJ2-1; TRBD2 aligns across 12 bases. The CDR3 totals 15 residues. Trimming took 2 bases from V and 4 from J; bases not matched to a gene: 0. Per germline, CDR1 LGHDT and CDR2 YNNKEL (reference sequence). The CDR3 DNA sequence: TGTGCCAGCAGCCAACTAGCGGGAGGGTACAATGAGCAGTTCTTC. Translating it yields CASSQLAGGYNEQFF.

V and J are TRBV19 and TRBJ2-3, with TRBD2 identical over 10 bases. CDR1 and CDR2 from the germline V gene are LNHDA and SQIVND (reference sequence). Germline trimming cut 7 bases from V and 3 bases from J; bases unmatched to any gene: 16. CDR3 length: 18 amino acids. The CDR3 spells CASKGRWLTSGKTDTQYF. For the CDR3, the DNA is TGTGCCAGTAAGGGCAGGTGGCTAACTAGCGGGAAAACAGATACGCAGTATTTT.

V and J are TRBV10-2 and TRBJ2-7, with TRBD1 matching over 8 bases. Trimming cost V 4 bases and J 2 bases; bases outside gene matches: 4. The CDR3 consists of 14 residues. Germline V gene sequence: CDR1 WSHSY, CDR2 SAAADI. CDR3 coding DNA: TGCGCCAGCAGTGGACAGGGGCTTACCTACGAGCAGTACTTC. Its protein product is CASSGQGLTYEQYF.

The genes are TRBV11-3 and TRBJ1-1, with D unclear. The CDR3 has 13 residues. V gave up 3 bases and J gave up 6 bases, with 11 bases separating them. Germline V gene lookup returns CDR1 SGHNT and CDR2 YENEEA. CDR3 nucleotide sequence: TGTGCCAGCAGCTTGGAGGCGGAGGCTGAAGCTTTCTTT. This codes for CASSLEAEAEAFF.

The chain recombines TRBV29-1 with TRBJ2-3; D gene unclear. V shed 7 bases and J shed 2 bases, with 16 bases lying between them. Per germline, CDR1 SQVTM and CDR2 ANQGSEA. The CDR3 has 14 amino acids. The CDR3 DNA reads TGCAGCGCCGTCCCCCGGGTTACCACAGATACGCAGTATTTT. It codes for CSAVPRVTTDTQYF.

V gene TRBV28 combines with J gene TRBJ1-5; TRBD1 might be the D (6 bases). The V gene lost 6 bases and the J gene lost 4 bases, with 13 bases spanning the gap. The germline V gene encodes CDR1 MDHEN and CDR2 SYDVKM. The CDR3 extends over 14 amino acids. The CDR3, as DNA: TGTGCCAGCAGCCCCTCAGGGGAGAATCAGCCCCAGCATTTT. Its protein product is CASSPSGENQPQHF.

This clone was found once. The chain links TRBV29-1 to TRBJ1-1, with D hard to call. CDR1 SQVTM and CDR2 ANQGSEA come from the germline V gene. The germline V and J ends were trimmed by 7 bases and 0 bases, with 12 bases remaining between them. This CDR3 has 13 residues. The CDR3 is CSAGGRMNTEAFF. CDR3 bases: TGCAGCGCTGGAGGCAGGATGAACACTGAAGCTTTCTTT.

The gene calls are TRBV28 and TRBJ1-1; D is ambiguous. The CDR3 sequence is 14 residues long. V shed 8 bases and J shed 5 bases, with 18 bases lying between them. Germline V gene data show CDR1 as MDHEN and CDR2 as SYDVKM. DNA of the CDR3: TGTGCCAGCGGTACGTCGGTAACGGGGACTGAAGCTTTCTTT. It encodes CASGTSVTGTEAFF.

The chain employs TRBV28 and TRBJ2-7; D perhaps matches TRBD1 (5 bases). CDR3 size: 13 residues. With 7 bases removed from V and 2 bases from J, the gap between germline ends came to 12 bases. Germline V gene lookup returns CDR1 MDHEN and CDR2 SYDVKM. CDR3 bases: TGTGCCAGCAACACAGACAGACCCTACGAGCAGTACTTC. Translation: CASNTDRPYEQYF.

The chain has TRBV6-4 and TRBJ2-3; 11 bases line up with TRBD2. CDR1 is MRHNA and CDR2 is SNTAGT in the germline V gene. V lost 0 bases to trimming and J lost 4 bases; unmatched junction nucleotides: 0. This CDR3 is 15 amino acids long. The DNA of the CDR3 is TGTGCCAGCAGTGACTCTAGCGGGAGGGCAGATACGCAGTATTTT. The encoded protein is CASSDSSGRADTQYF.

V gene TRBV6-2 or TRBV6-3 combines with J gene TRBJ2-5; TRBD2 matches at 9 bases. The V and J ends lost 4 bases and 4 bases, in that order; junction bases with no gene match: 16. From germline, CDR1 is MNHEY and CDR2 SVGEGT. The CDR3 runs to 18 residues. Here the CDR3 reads CASSSPNFSGRSGETQYF. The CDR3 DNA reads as TGTGCCAGCAGTTCCCCAAATTTTAGCGGGAGATCAGGAGAGACCCAGTACTTC.

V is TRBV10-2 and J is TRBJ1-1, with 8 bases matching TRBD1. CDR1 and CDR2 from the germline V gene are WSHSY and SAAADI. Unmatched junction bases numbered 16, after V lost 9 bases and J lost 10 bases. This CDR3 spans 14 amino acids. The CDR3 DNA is TGCGCCAGTGCGCCCCCAGGGGGCCTCGGGGGAGCTTTCTTT. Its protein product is CASAPPGGLGGAFF.

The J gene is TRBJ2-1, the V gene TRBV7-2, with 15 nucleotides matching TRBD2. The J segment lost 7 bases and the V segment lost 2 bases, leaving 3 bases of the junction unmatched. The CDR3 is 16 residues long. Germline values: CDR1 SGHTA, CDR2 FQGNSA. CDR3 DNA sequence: TGTGCCAGCAGCTTACCCGGACTAGCGGGAGGGAATGAGCAGTTCTTC. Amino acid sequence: CASSLPGLAGGNEQFF.

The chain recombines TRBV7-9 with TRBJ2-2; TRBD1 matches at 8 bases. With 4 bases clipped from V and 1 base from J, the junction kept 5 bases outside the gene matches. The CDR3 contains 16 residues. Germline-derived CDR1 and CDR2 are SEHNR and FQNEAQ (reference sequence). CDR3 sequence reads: CASSSAGTGNTGELFF. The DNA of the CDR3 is TGTGCCAGCAGCTCAGCCGGGACAGGGAACACCGGGGAGCTGTTTTTT.

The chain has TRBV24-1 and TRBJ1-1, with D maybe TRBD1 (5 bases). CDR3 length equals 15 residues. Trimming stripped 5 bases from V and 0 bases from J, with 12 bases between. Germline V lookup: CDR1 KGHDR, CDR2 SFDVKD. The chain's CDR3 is CATSGGAGVNTEAFF. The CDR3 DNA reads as TGTGCCACCAGTGGAGGGGCGGGAGTGAACACTGAAGCTTTCTTT.